The rows below give T cell receptor beta chains drawn from one sample of a study of blood T cell repertoires in COVID-19. Libraries were prepared by immunoSEQ multiplex PCR; TCRdb keeps only in-frame clonotypes and omits some of them. The sample yields approximately 200,000 clones, 85% seen once. The sequenced sample was peripheral blood. All receptors come from a man aged 45 to 65 who had recovered from COVID-19. The CDR3 runs from the conserved cysteine through the conserved F or W. A D gene is named only where the DNA matches it firmly. A clone size is listed for some rows: how often the clone was seen (once, few, many), or a class if it is expanded.

TRBV9	.	14	.	TRBJ2-3	CASSVGRASDTQYF	TGTGCCAGCAGCGTCGGGAGAGCCTCAGATACGCAGTATTTT
TRBV30	TRBD1	15	once	TRBJ1-6	CACQTQGVYNSPLHF	TGTGCCTGTCAGACTCAGGGGGTCTATAATTCACCCCTCCACTTT
TRBV19	.	17	.	TRBJ2-7	CASSPQRQPTSNYEQYF	TGTGCCAGTAGTCCCCAAAGACAGCCGACGTCCAACTACGAGCAGTACTTC
TRBV25-1	TRBD1	15	.	TRBJ1-4	CASSEVGQLNEKLFF	TGTGCCAGCAGTGAAGTGGGACAGTTGAATGAAAAACTGTTTTTT
TRBV7-9	TRBD2	16	.	TRBJ2-1	CASSLAWTSGSKEQFF	TGTGCCAGCAGCTTAGCGTGGACTAGCGGGAGTAAGGAGCAGTTCTTC
TRBV5-4	.	14	once	TRBJ2-2	CASSLDRLPGELFF	TGTGCCAGCAGCTTGGACAGGCTCCCCGGGGAGCTGTTTTTT
TRBV11-2	.	13	.	TRBJ2-1	CASSFFRGGEQFF	TGTGCCAGCAGCTTCTTCAGGGGTGGTGAGCAGTTCTTC
TRBV19	.	13	.	TRBJ1-2	CASFEGLVDGYTF	TGTGCCAGTTTTGAGGGTTTGGTTGATGGCTACACCTTC
TRBV2	TRBD2	17	.	TRBJ2-1	CASSESRGLAGLGEQFF	TGTGCCAGCAGTGAAAGTAGGGGACTAGCGGGATTGGGCGAGCAGTTCTTC
TRBV28	TRBD1	14	.	TRBJ1-1	CASSEQGVKNKAFF	TGTGCCAGCAGTGAACAGGGGGTAAAGAATAAAGCTTTCTTT
TRBV27	.	12	few	TRBJ1-6	CASGAGNSPLHF	TGTGCCAGCGGTGCAGGGAATTCACCCCTCCACTTT
TRBV7-9	.	16	few	TRBJ1-6	CASSRDTTVYNSPLHF	TGTGCCAGCAGCCGGGACACAACAGTCTATAATTCACCCCTCCACTTT
TRBV7-2	TRBD2	17	.	TRBJ2-7	CASSLWTSGTSSYEQYF	TGTGCCAGCAGCTTATGGACCAGCGGGACGAGCTCCTACGAGCAGTACTTC
TRBV28	TRBD2	15	few	TRBJ2-7	CASSTRTSGRGEQYF	TGTGCCAGCAGTACCAGGACTAGCGGGAGGGGCGAGCAGTACTTC
TRBV21-1	.	15	.	TRBJ1-5	CASSRRQGKNQPQHF	TGTGCCAGCAGCAGGCGACAGGGTAAGAATCAGCCCCAGCATTTT
TRBV19	.	14	.	TRBJ1-5	CASKAGTFNQPQHF	TGTGCCAGTAAGGCAGGGACTTTTAATCAGCCCCAGCATTTT
TRBV6-5	.	16	.	TRBJ1-2	CASSYSSGVANYGYTF	TGTGCCAGCAGTTACTCGTCAGGGGTGGCTAACTATGGCTACACCTTC
TRBV28	.	12	.	TRBJ2-5	CATTGDQETQYF	TGTGCCACCACGGGAGACCAAGAGACCCAGTACTTC
TRBV9	.	15	.	TRBJ2-1	CASSVVQGISDEQFF	TGTGCCAGCAGCGTAGTTCAGGGGATTTCGGATGAGCAGTTCTTC
TRBV6-1	.	16	once	TRBJ1-2	CASSETLDRPSWGYTF	TGTGCCAGCAGTGAAACCTTAGACAGGCCCTCCTGGGGCTACACCTTC
TRBV11-2	.	15	.	TRBJ2-7	CASSFATGIPYEQYF	TGTGCCAGCAGCTTCGCGACAGGTATTCCCTACGAGCAGTACTTC
TRBV28	.	15	.	TRBJ1-6	CASSLPSSYNSPLHF	TGTGCCAGCAGTTTGCCCAGCTCCTATAATTCACCCCTCCACTTT
TRBV2	.	14	.	TRBJ1-2	CASSLGRENYGYTF	TGTGCCAGCAGTCTCGGCAGGGAAAACTATGGCTACACCTTC
TRBV5-4	TRBD1	15	.	TRBJ2-3	CASSLAGDRTDTQYF	TGTGCCAGCAGCTTGGCAGGGGACAGGACAGATACGCAGTATTTT
TRBV6-5	TRBD1	15	.	TRBJ2-7	CASLPTATGPYEQYF	TGTGCCAGTCTACCAACCGCGACAGGGCCCTACGAGCAGTACTTC
TRBV10-2	TRBD2	14	.	TRBJ2-1	CASSDGRAYNEQFF	TGCGCCAGCAGTGACGGGAGGGCATACAATGAGCAGTTCTTC
TRBV28	.	12	.	TRBJ1-1	CASSPGGTEAFF	TGTGCCAGCAGTCCGGGGGGCACTGAAGCTTTCTTT
TRBV6-1	.	16	.	TRBJ2-5	CASSEFRRGGYGTQYF	TGTGCCAGCAGTGAATTTCGGAGAGGGGGTTACGGGACCCAGTACTTC
TRBV28	TRBD1	13	.	TRBJ2-1	CAVPGQGRNEQFF	TGTGCCGTTCCGGGACAGGGGCGGAATGAGCAGTTCTTC
TRBV5-1	.	13	.	TRBJ2-5	CASSLGLQETQYF	TGCGCCAGCAGCCTAGGACTGCAAGAGACCCAGTACTTC
TRBV7-9	TRBD1	14	.	TRBJ2-3	CASSFSQGVTTQYF	TGTGCCAGCAGCTTTAGCCAGGGGGTGACTACGCAGTATTTT
TRBV15	.	13	.	TRBJ2-5	CATSSGALETQYF	TGTGCCACCAGCTCAGGGGCTCTGGAGACCCAGTACTTC
TRBV27	.	14	.	TRBJ1-6	CASSFSGFNSPLHF	TGTGCCAGCAGTTTTTCAGGGTTCAATTCACCCCTCCACTTT
TRBV14	TRBD2	16	.	TRBJ2-1	CASSQTGGTSLNEQFF	TGTGCCAGCAGCCAAACCGGAGGGACTAGCCTGAATGAGCAGTTCTTC
TRBV4-2	.	15	.	TRBJ1-6	CASSQDQQGPSPLHF	TGTGCCAGCAGCCAAGATCAACAGGGTCCCTCACCCCTCCACTTT
TRBV28	TRBD2	16	.	TRBJ2-1	CASSDPGLASYNEQFF	TGTGCCAGCAGCGACCCGGGACTAGCGTCCTACAATGAGCAGTTCTTC
TRBV29-1	.	18	.	TRBJ1-1	CSVGGGPKGYEVDTEAFF	TGCAGCGTTGGGGGGGGGCCGAAGGGCTACGAAGTCGACACTGAAGCTTTCTTT
TRBV18	.	14	.	TRBJ1-3	CASSRGESGNTIYF	TGTGCCAGCTCACGGGGGGAGTCCGGAAACACCATATATTTT
TRBV18	.	15	.	TRBJ1-1	CASSPRQRENTEAFF	TGTGCCAGCTCACCGCGGCAGAGAGAGAACACTGAAGCTTTCTTT
TRBV9	.	17	.	TRBJ2-1	CASSVASREYSYNEQFF	TGTGCCAGCAGCGTAGCGTCCCGGGAGTACTCCTACAATGAGCAGTTCTTC
TRBV11-2	.	16	.	TRBJ1-2	CASSRRGGPTNYGYTF	TGTGCCAGCAGCCGCCGTGGGGGCCCCACTAACTATGGCTACACCTTC